The next 9 T cell receptor beta chains were all read from a single sample in a study of blood T cell repertoires in COVID-19. Method: immunoSEQ multiplex PCR; TCRdb's copy keeps in-frame clones and lacks some. The data hold over 150,000 clones, with approximately 80% observed a single time. Sequencing input: peripheral blood. The receptor set was obtained from a man aged 60 to 75 with acute or convalescent COVID-19.

The chain uses TRBV5-1 and TRBJ1-2, with a weak D call TRBD1 (6 bases). This CDR3 is 13 amino acids long. Germline V lookup: CDR1 SGHRS, CDR2 YFSETQ. V lost 0 bases, J lost 8 bases, and 11 bases lay in between. The CDR3 here is CASSLASGVGYTF. CDR3 coding DNA: TGCGCCAGCAGCTTGGCGTCAGGGGTGGGCTACACCTTC.

The rearrangement joins TRBV7-6 to TRBJ2-5; TRBD2 aligns across 10 bases. The CDR3 is 15 residues long. Germline lookup yields CDR1 SGHVS and CDR2 FNYEAQ. The trim removed 5 bases at V and 5 bases at J, leaving 8 bases unmatched. This CDR3 reads CASSTRAGGPETQYF. The CDR3 DNA is TGTGCCAGCAGCACAAGAGCGGGGGGGCCTGAGACCCAGTACTTC.

This clone was detected only once. The rearrangement uses TRBV5-4 and TRBJ2-2, with D possibly being TRBD1 (5 bases). The CDR3 length is 16 residues. V was pared by 0 bases and J by 4 bases, with 13 bases between. CDR1 is SGHNT, CDR2 YYREEE, per germline (reference sequence). CDR3: CASSLVVGESTGELFF. In DNA form, the CDR3 reads TGTGCCAGCAGCTTGGTGGTAGGGGAATCCACCGGGGAGCTGTTTTTT.

About this clone: A read error may produce the germline difference seen at one junction end. The gene calls are TRBV7-7 and TRBJ2-2; a weak D match, TRBD2 (5 bases). The germline V gene encodes CDR1 SSHAT and CDR2 FNYEAQ (reference sequence). CDR3 size: 13 residues. The chain's CDR3 is CASSSTSDGELFF. The CDR3 DNA follows: TGTGCTAGCAGCTCTACTAGTGACGGGGAGCTGTTTTTT.

This clone was seen a handful of times. The chain joins TRBV10-3 to TRBJ1-1; 9 nucleotides line up with TRBD1. This CDR3 spans 15 amino acids. Germline V gives CDR1 ENHRY, CDR2 SYGVKD. The ends lost 4 bases at V and 4 bases at J; junction bases unmatched: 7. CDR3 in amino acids: CAISVSQGAVTEAFF. In nucleotides, the CDR3 is TGTGCCATCAGTGTCTCACAGGGGGCGGTCACTGAAGCTTTCTTT.

The V and J genes are TRBV9 and TRBJ2-3, with D uncertain. With 3 bases removed from V and 5 bases from J, the gap between germline ends came to 10 bases. The CDR3 spans 13 residues. Germline lookup yields CDR1 SGDLS and CDR2 YYNGEE. The CDR3 nucleotides read TGTGCCAGCAGCGCGATAGAGATAGATACGCAGTATTTT. This sequence encodes CASSAIEIDTQYF.

The chain combines TRBV9 with TRBJ1-4; 7 nucleotides line up with TRBD1. The V gene's germline CDR1 is SGDLS and CDR2 YYNGEE. The ends lost 1 base at V and 8 bases at J; junction bases unmatched: 8. The length of the CDR3 is 15 residues. CDR3 residues: CASSVSGTASEKLFF. The CDR3 DNA reads TGTGCCAGCAGCGTATCCGGGACAGCGTCCGAAAAACTGTTTTTT.

This sequence joins TRBV29-1 and TRBJ2-1; D remains ambiguous. Germline CDR1 SQVTM, CDR2 ANQGSEA. The CDR3 spans 15 residues. The CDR3 region has the DNA TGCAGGCTCCGATCCCGTCTCACTCCCTACAATGAGCAGTTCTTC. Translating gives CRLRSRLTPYNEQFF.

The CDR3 here is CASTEGGKETQYF. In DNA form, the CDR3 reads TGTGCCAGCACCGAAGGGGGAAAAGAGACCCAGTACTTC. The rearrangement uses TRBV12-3 or TRBV12-4 and TRBJ2-5; perhaps TRBD1 as D (6 bases). V dropped 7 bases and J dropped 3 bases, with 12 bases sitting between them. CDR3 length equals 13 residues.